This TCR beta chain was observed in a study of cytomegalovirus exposure and HLA in healthy donors. Study background: HLA-typed donors were the source of 90 million or so unique TCRs, which an early data release held.

On this clone: Its specificity is unknown.

Overall study findings and caveats: Associated with HLA alleles at 0.05 false discovery rate in a later analysis were 16,951 TCR beta sequences.

PCR involved 60 Vbeta and 13 Jbeta primers. Using immunoSEQ multiplex PCR, the repertoire was profiled, and TCRdb retains in-frame clones only, with some absent. The data contain around 80,000 clones, around 79% of them singletons. Germline V CDR1 and CDR2: ENHRY, SYGVKD. The length of the CDR3 is 14 residues. Trimming stripped 4 bases from V and 8 bases from J, with 17 bases between. Sequencing was done on a sample of PBMCs. The chain combines TRBV10-3 with TRBJ1-2, with D perhaps TRBD1 (5 bases). The sequence came from a female donor in good health and CMV-seronegative. CDR3 amino acids: CAISGTGGSQGYTF. The CDR3 nucleotides are TGTGCCATCAGTGGAACGGGGGGAAGTCAGGGCTACACCTTC.